The 23 T cell receptor beta chains below were found in one sample sequenced in a study of T cell responses to AZD1222 COVID-19 vaccine. Libraries were prepared by immunoSEQ multiplex PCR; TCRdb keeps only in-frame clonotypes and omits some of them. The repertoire holds 100,000 to 150,000 clones, over 75% seen once, with 7.2% in the top ten. Here the sequenced sample was peripheral blood, taken on day 0 of AZD1222 vaccination. These receptor sequences come from an adult in good health.

The chain employs TRBV11-3 and TRBJ2-6, with 9 bases matching TRBD1. Per germline, CDR1 SGHNT and CDR2 YENEEA. With 5 bases clipped from V and 2 bases from J, the junction kept 16 bases outside the gene matches. The CDR3 sequence is 20 residues long. The CDR3: CASSPGRLGQGGPGANVLTF. CDR3 nucleotide sequence: TGTGCCAGCAGCCCCGGTCGGTTGGGACAGGGAGGCCCTGGGGCCAACGTCCTGACTTTC.

This chain joins TRBV6-4 and TRBJ2-2; D not certain. The CDR3 runs to 13 residues. The germline gives CDR1 MRHNA, CDR2 SNTAGT. V dropped 0 bases and J dropped 4 bases, with 3 bases sitting between them. CDR3 nucleotides: TGTGCCAGCAGTGACTCGAGCACCGGGGAGCTGTTTTTT. It is translated as CASSDSSTGELFF.

The J gene is TRBJ1-5, the V gene TRBV6-2 or TRBV6-3, with TRBD1 as a possible D gene (5 bases). V was pared by 0 bases and J by 5 bases, with 8 bases between. The CDR3 has 14 amino acids. Germline V gives CDR1 MNHEY, CDR2 SVGEGT. This CDR3 reads CASSYSEGYQPQHF. The CDR3 DNA reads as TGTGCCAGCAGTTACTCGGAGGGGTATCAGCCCCAGCATTTT.

This sequence joins TRBV28 and TRBJ2-1; D possibly uses TRBD1 or TRBD2 (5 bases each). The germline gives CDR1 MDHEN, CDR2 SYDVKM. Trimming removed 6 bases from V and 5 bases from J, with 14 bases in between. The CDR3 contains 14 residues. The CDR3 DNA reads TGTGCCAGCAGAAACCGGGACGAAGACAATGAGCAGTTCTTC. Translating it yields CASRNRDEDNEQFF. The full variable domain, completed using reference TRBV28 and TRBJ2-1, is DVKVTQSSRYLVKRTGEKVFLECVQDMDHENMFWYRQDPGLGLRLIYFSYDVKMKEKGDIPEGYSVSREKKERFSLILESASTNQTSMYLCASRNRDEDNEQFFGPGTRLTVL.

The rearrangement links TRBV19 to TRBJ1-3; the D gene is possibly TRBD1 (6 bases). Germline V gene data show CDR1 as LNHDA and CDR2 as SQIVND (reference sequence). This CDR3 contains 15 residues. Trimming cost V 5 bases and J 0 bases, with 11 bases left between them. The CDR3 is CASSATGTSGNTIYF. CDR3 coding DNA: TGTGCCAGTAGTGCCACAGGGACCTCTGGAAACACCATATATTTT.

The V gene is TRBV5-6, the J gene TRBJ2-5, with 7 nucleotides matching TRBD1. V gave up 2 bases and J gave up 3 bases; unmatched junction bases: 1. Per germline, CDR1 SGHDT and CDR2 YYEEEE. CDR3 length: 13 residues. The CDR3 protein is CASSFGTEETQYF. The CDR3 region has the DNA TGTGCCAGCAGCTTCGGGACAGAAGAGACCCAGTACTTC.

This chain connects TRBV6-5 to TRBJ1-5, with TRBD1 matching 7 bases. Per the germline V gene, CDR1 is MNHEY and CDR2 is SVGAGI. The junction had 8 bases not matched to a gene; V was cut back by 5 bases and J by 7 bases. The CDR3 runs 14 residues. The CDR3 reads CASSPTGSRQPQHF. The CDR3 nucleotides are TGTGCCAGCAGTCCGACAGGGTCACGGCAGCCCCAGCATTTT.

This clone was picked up one time. This chain uses TRBV28 with TRBJ1-5, with unresolved D. Germline V gene lookup returns CDR1 MDHEN and CDR2 SYDVKM. The CDR3 runs 14 residues. Trimming removed 2 bases at V and 3 bases at J, with 8 bases between. In DNA, the CDR3 is TGTGCCAGCAGTTTAAGCATTTTCAATCAGCCCCAGCATTTT. Protein product: CASSLSIFNQPQHF.

The rearrangement joins TRBV6-5 to TRBJ2-5, with a possible D match to TRBD2 (5 bases). The CDR3 runs 15 residues. V was pared by 3 bases and J by 5 bases, with 16 bases between. Per the germline V gene, CDR1 is MNHEY and CDR2 is SVGAGI. The CDR3, as DNA: TGTGCCAGCAGTTATCTCGGGAAAGGGTGGGAGACCCAGTACTTC. Protein sequence: CASSYLGKGWETQYF.

The chain joins TRBV5-1 to TRBJ1-1, with D unclear. The CDR3 loop spans 14 amino acids. V lost 0 bases to trimming and J lost 1 base, with 7 bases between them. CDR1 is SGHRS and CDR2 is YFSETQ in the germline V gene. CDR3 in amino acids: CASSLDVRNTEAFF. The CDR3 DNA follows: TGCGCCAGCAGCTTGGACGTGAGGAACACTGAAGCTTTCTTT. The full variable domain, rest sourced from reference TRBV5-1 and TRBJ1-1, is KAGVTQTPRYLIKTRGQQVTLSCSPISGHRSVSWYQQTPGQGLQFLFEYFSETQRNKGNFPGRFSGRQFSNSRSEMNVSTLELGDSALYLCASSLDVRNTEAFFGQGTRLTVV.

This chain links TRBV7-9 with TRBJ1-4, with 9 nucleotides matching TRBD1. Germline trimming cut 5 bases from V and 7 bases from J; bases unmatched to any gene: 8. Germline CDR1 is SEHNR and CDR2 is FQNEAQ (reference sequence). The CDR3 contains 15 residues. CDR3 coding DNA: TGTGCCAGCAGCGAACCGGGACAGGGACTTGAAAAACTGTTTTTT. Amino acids: CASSEPGQGLEKLFF.

V usage is TRBV9 and J usage is TRBJ2-1; D may be TRBD2 (6 bases). The CDR3 loop spans 14 amino acids. Per the germline V gene, CDR1 is SGDLS and CDR2 is YYNGEE. V shed 4 bases and J shed 9 bases, with 17 bases lying between them. CDR3 nucleotide sequence: TGTGCCAGCAGCCTCGGGACTGCTACGGGTGAGCAGTTCTTC. Its translation: CASSLGTATGEQFF.

The chain couples TRBV27 to TRBJ1-2; 7 nucleotides line up with TRBD1. The CDR3 runs to 14 residues. CDR1 is MNHEY, CDR2 SMNVEV, per germline (reference sequence). V lost 5 bases to trimming and J lost 8 bases; unmatched junction nucleotides: 11. The CDR3 loop is CASSPRQGTGGYTF. In nucleotides, the CDR3 is TGTGCCAGCAGTCCGAGACAGGGCACGGGAGGCTACACCTTC.

The V call is TRBV11-3, the J call TRBJ2-1; TRBD2 matches 12 bases. CDR3 length equals 14 residues. Germline V lookup: CDR1 SGHNT, CDR2 YENEEA. Unmatched junction bases numbered 0, after V lost 3 bases and J lost 6 bases. CDR3 DNA sequence: TGTGCCAGCAGCTTGGGACTAGCGGGCAATGAGCAGTTCTTC. Its translation: CASSLGLAGNEQFF.

This chain links TRBV29-1 with TRBJ2-7; 7 bases are shared with TRBD2. J gave up 2 bases and V 7 bases, and 5 bases lay outside the gene matches. Germline CDR1 and CDR2: SQVTM and ANQGSEA. There are 12 residues in the CDR3. CDR3 sequence: CSAREAAYEQYF. CDR3 nucleotides: TGCAGCGCCCGGGAGGCCGCCTACGAGCAGTACTTC.

The chain is built from TRBV18 and TRBJ1-1; D is undetermined. This CDR3 has 13 amino acids. Germline CDR1 KGHSH, CDR2 LQKENI. The germline V and J ends were trimmed by 0 bases and 1 base, with 3 bases remaining between them. The CDR3 sequence: CASSPPQNTEAFF. DNA for the CDR3: TGTGCCAGCTCACCACCACAGAACACTGAAGCTTTCTTT.

This clone was seen only once. The V call is TRBV6-5, the J call TRBJ1-3; 7 bases align to TRBD1. The CDR3 has 13 amino acids. From germline, CDR1 is MNHEY and CDR2 SVGAGI. V lost 7 bases and J lost 3; bases outside the gene matches: 3. The CDR3 nucleotides are TGTGCCAGCATCGGACAGGTTGGAAACACCATATATTTT. Amino acid sequence: CASIGQVGNTIYF.

The chain couples TRBV5-1 to TRBJ2-7; a possible D gene is TRBD1 (5 bases). Germline V gene lookup returns CDR1 SGHRS and CDR2 YFSETQ. This CDR3 comprises 14 residues. V dropped 0 bases and J dropped 1 base, with 8 bases sitting between them. CDR3 coding DNA: TGCGCCAGCAGCTTGGGACAGAGTTCCTACGAGCAGTACTTC. Protein: CASSLGQSSYEQYF.

The gene calls are TRBV5-4 and TRBJ1-2; a weak D match, TRBD1 (5 bases). In germline, CDR1 is SGHNT, CDR2 YYREEE (reference sequence). The CDR3 sequence is 15 residues long. V was clipped by 0 bases and J by 1 base, with 10 bases between them. DNA of the CDR3: TGTGCCAGCAGCTTGGCAGGGAGGGATAACTATGGCTACACCTTC. Translated, it gives CASSLAGRDNYGYTF.

The J gene is TRBJ2-2, the V gene TRBV7-9; 11 positions match TRBD2. J lost 6 bases, V lost 5 bases, and 5 bases had no gene match. The germline CDR1 and CDR2 sequences are SEHNR and FQNEAQ (reference sequence). This CDR3 region has 15 residues. The CDR3 nucleotides are TGTGCCAGCAGCGCTAGCGGGAGGTTCTCCGGGGAGCTGTTTTTT. As protein: CASSASGRFSGELFF.

Here the CDR3 reads CASSADSTDEKLFF. In nucleotides, the CDR3 is TGTGCCAGCAGCGCGGACAGTACAGACGAAAAACTGTTTTTT. V and J are TRBV7-6 and TRBJ1-4; D is possibly TRBD1 (6 bases). V gave up 5 bases and J gave up 8 bases, with 15 bases separating them. This CDR3 has 14 amino acids. Germline CDR1 and CDR2: SGHVS and FNYEAQ.

The chain is built from TRBV28 and TRBJ1-4; tentatively, D is TRBD1 (5 bases). V was cut by 3 bases and J by 10 bases, with 9 bases left in between. CDR1 and CDR2 (germline): MDHEN, SYDVKM. The CDR3 loop spans 12 amino acids. The CDR3 DNA is TGTGCCAGCAGTTTGGTAAGGGGAAAACTGTTTTTT. Translated: CASSLVRGKLFF.

The V call is TRBV27, the J call TRBJ1-4; D might be TRBD1 (6 bases). The CDR3 is made up of 15 amino acids. V lost 2 bases to trimming and J lost 4 bases, with 11 bases between them. The V gene's germline CDR1 is MNHEY and CDR2 SMNVEV (reference sequence). CDR3 nucleotides: TGTGCCAGCAGTTTAGTGTCCAGGGGTAATGAAAAACTGTTTTTT. This gives the protein CASSLVSRGNEKLFF. The entire variable domain, with the rest obtained from reference TRBV27 and TRBJ1-4, is as follows: EAQVTQNPRYLITVTGKKLTVTCSQNMNHEYMSWYRQDPGLGLRQIYYSMNVEVTDKGDVPEGYKVSRKEKRNFPLILESPSPNQTSLYFCASSLVSRGNEKLFFGSGTQLSVL.